This T cell receptor (beta chain) was identified in a study of CD8 T cells in ankylosing spondylitis. Study outcomes and limitations: A TCR beta motif of several highly homologous variants appeared characteristic of ankylosing spondylitis blood. A CD8+ phenotype characterized the disease-linked clones, which were relatively rare in peripheral blood.

This clonotype was seen a few times. Its antigen is currently unknown. In germline, CDR1 is DFQATT, CDR2 SNEGSKA (reference sequence). V lost 1 base, J lost 1 base, and 8 bases lay in between. The CDR3 loop spans 14 amino acids. Quantitative 5'-RACE with molecular barcodes was used to make the TCR beta libraries. One entry per CDR3 protein results from TCRdb running MiXCR on the 5' RACE reads. The repertoire holds about 500,000 distinct CDR3 sequences, with more than 9.5% as singletons. The clonotype comes from a male donor with ankylosing spondylitis. The sequencing sample was made of blood, either unsorted or a sorted T cell fraction (not recorded which). The chain recombines TRBV20-1 with TRBJ1-5; no definite D call. The CDR3 sequence is CSARVPASNQPQHF. CDR3 nucleotides: TGCAGTGCTAGAGTCCCGGCGAGCAATCAGCCCCAGCATTTT.